This note documents a single T cell receptor (beta chain) sequence. What it binds is not known. The CDR3 length is 16 residues. Germline-derived CDR1 and CDR2 are SGHRS and YFSETQ. V lost 4 bases to trimming and J lost 4 bases; unmatched junction nucleotides: 7. The sample originates from a study of shared clonotypes between healthy human individuals. Here immunoSEQ multiplex PCR was the method, and the copy in TCRdb shows in-frame clones only, minus some. The table lists roughly 500,000 clones, over 65% of them singletons. Findings and limits, study-wide: Depth of sequencing was expected to influence donor clonotype sharing.

The sequencing input was PBMCs. The chain has TRBV5-1 and TRBJ2-3, with 12 bases lining up with TRBD2. This TCR came from a woman aged 40 to 50 in good health. Some clones in this sample may be carry-over from other donors' samples. The CDR3 DNA sequence: TGCGCCAGCAGCGGACTAGCGGGATTATTCTCAGATACGCAGTATTTT. This sequence encodes CASSGLAGLFSDTQYF.